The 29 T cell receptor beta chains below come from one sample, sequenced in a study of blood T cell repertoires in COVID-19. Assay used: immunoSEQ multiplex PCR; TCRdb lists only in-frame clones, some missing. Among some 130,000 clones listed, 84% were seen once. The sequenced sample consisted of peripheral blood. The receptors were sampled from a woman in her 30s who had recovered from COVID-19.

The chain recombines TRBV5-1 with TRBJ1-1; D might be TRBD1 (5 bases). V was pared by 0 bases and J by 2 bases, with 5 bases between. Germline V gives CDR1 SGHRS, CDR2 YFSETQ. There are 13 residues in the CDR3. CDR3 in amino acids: CASSLGTNTEAFF. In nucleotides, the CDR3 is TGCGCCAGCAGCTTGGGGACAAACACTGAAGCTTTCTTT.

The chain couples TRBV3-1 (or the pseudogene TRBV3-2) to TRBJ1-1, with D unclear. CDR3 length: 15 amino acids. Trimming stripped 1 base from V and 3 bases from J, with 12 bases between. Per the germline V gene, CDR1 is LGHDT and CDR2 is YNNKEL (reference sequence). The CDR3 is CASSQGSAAYTEAFF. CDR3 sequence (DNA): TGTGCCAGCAGCCAAGGGTCCGCGGCTTACACTGAAGCTTTCTTT.

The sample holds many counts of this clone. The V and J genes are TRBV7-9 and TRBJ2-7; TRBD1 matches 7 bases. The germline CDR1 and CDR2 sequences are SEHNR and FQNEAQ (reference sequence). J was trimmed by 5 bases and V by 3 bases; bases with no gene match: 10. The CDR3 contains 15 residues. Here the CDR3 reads CASSLTGKGVDEQYF. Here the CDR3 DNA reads TGTGCCAGCAGCTTGACAGGGAAGGGGGTAGACGAGCAGTACTTC.

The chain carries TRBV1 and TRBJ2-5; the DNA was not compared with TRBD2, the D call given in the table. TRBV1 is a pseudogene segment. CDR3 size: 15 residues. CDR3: CTSSQELAERETQYF. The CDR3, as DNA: TGCACCAGCAGCCAAGAACTCGCCGAGAGGGAGACCCAGTACTTC.

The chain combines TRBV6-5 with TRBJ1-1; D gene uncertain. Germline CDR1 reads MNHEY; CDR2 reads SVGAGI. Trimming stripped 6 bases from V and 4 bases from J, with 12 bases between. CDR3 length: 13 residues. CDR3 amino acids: CASRPGGGTEAFF. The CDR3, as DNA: TGTGCCAGCAGACCCGGAGGTGGCACTGAAGCTTTCTTT.

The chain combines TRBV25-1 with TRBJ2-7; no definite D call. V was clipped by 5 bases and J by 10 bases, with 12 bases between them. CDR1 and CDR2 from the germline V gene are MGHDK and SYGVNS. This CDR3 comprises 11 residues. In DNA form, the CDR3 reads TGTGCCAGCAGTCCAAGTCACCTACAGTACTTC. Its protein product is CASSPSHLQYF.

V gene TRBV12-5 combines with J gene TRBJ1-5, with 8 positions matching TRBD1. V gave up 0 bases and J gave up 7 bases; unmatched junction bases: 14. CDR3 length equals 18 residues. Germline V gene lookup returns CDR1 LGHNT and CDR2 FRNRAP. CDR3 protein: CASGLVLGPGQATQPQHF. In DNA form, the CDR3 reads TGTGCTAGTGGTTTGGTCCTAGGGCCGGGACAGGCGACGCAGCCCCAGCATTTT.

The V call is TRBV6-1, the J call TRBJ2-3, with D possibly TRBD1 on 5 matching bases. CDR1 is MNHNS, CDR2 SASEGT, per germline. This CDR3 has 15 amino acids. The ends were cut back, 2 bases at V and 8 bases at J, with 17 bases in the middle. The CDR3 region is CASSETQAQGGTQYF. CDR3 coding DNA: TGTGCCAGCAGTGAAACTCAGGCCCAGGGTGGTACGCAGTATTTT.

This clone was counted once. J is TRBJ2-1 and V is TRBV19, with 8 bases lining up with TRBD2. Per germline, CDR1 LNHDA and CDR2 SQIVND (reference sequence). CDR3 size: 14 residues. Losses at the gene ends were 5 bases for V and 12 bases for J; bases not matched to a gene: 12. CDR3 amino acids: CASSVTSGSVRQFF. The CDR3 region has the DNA TGTGCCAGTAGTGTCACTAGCGGATCGGTTCGGCAGTTCTTC.

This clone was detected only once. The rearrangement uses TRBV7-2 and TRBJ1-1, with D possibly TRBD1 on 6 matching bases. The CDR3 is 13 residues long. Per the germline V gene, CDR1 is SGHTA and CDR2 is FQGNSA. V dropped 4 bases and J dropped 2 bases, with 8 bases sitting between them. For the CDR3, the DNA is TGTGCCAGCAGCTACAGGGCCAACACTGAAGCTTTCTTT. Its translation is CASSYRANTEAFF. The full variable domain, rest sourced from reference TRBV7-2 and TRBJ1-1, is GAGVSQSPSNKVTEKGKDVELRCDPISGHTALYWYRQSLGQGLEFLIYFQGNSAPDKSGLPSDRFSAERTGGSVSTLTIQRTQQEDSAVYLCASSYRANTEAFFGQGTRLTVV.

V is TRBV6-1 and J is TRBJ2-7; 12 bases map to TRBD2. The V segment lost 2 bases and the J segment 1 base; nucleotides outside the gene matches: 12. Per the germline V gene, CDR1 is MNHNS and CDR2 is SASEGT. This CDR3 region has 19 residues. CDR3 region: CASSEWASGRARASYEQYF. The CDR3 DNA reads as TGTGCCAGCAGTGAATGGGCTAGCGGGAGGGCCAGGGCATCCTACGAGCAGTACTTC.

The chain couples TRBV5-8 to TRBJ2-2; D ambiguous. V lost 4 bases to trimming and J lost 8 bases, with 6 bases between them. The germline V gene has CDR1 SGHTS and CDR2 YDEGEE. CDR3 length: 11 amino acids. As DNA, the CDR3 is TGTGCCAGCAGCCCCAGGGGGGAGCTGTTTTTT. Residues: CASSPRGELFF.

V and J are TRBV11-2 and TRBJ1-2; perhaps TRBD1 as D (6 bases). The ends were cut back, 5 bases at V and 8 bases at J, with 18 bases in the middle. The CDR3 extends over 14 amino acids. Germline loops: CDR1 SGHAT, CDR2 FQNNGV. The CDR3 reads CASSRQPQGEGYTF. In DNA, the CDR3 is TGTGCCAGCAGCCGACAACCACAGGGTGAGGGCTACACCTTC.

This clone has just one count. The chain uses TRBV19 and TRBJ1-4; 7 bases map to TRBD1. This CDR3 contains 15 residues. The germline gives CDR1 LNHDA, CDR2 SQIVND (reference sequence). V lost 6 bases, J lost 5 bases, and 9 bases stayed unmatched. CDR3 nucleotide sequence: TGTGCCAGTAGGGAGGGGGCGGCTACGAATGAAAAACTGTTTTTT. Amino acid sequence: CASREGAATNEKLFF.

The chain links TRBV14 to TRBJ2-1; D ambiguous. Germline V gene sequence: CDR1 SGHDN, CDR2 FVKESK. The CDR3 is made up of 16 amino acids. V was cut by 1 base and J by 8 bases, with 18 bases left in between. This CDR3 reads CASSQGLSRISHEQFF. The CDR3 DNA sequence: TGTGCCAGCAGCCAAGGGCTGTCGAGGATTTCCCATGAGCAGTTCTTC.

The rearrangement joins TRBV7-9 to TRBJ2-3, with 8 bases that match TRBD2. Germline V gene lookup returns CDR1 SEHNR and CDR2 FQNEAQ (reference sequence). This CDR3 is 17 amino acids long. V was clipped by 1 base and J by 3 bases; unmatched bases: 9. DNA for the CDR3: TGTGCCAGCAGCTTAGGGCGGACTAGCTTGTCGACAGATACGCAGTATTTT. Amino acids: CASSLGRTSLSTDTQYF.

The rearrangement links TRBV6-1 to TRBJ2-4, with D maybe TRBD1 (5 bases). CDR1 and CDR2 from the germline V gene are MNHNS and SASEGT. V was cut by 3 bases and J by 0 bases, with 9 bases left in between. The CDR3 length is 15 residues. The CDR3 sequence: CASSDQGLAKNIQYF. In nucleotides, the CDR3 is TGTGCCAGCAGTGACCAGGGCCTAGCCAAAAACATTCAGTACTTC.

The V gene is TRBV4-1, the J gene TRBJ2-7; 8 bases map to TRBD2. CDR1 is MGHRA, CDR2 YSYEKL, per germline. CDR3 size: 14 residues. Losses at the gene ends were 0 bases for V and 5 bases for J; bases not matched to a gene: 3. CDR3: CASSQEAGVDEQYF. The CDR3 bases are TGCGCCAGCAGCCAAGAAGCGGGGGTCGACGAGCAGTACTTC.

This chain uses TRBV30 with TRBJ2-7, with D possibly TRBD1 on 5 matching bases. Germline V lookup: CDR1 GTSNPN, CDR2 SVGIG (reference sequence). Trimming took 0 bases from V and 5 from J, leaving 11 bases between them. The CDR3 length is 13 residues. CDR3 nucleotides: TGTGCCTGGAGTGTAAAACAGGCCCACGAGCAGTACTTC. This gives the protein CAWSVKQAHEQYF.

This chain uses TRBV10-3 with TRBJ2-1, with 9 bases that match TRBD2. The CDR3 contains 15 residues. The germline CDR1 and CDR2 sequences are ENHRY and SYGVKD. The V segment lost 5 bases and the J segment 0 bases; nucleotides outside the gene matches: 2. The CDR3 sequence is CAISFSGSSYNEQFF. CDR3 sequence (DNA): TGTGCCATCAGTTTTAGCGGGAGCTCCTACAATGAGCAGTTCTTC.

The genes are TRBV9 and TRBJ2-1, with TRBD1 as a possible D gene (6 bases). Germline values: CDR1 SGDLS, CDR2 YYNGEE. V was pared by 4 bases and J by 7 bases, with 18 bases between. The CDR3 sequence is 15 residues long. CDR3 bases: TGTGCCAGCAGCCAAGGGGTGGGGACAAATAATGAGCAGTTCTTC. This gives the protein CASSQGVGTNNEQFF.

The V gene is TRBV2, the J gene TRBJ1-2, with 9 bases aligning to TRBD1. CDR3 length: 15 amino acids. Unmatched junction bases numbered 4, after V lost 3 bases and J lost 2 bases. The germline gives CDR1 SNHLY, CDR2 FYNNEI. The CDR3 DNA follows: TGTGCCAGCAGTGAGGGGACAGGGTACAACTATGGCTACACCTTC. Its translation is CASSEGTGYNYGYTF.

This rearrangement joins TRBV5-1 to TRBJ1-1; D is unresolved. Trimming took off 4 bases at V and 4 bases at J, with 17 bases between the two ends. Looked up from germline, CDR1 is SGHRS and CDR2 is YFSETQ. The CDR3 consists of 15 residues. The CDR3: CASSPDEGRGTEAFF. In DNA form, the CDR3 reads TGCGCCAGCAGCCCGGACGAAGGCCGGGGCACTGAAGCTTTCTTT.

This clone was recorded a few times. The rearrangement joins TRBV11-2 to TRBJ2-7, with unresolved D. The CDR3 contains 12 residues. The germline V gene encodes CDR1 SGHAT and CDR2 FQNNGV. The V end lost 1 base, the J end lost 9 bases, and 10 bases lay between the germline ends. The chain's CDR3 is CASSLADSGQYF. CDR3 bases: TGTGCCAGCAGCTTAGCCGACTCGGGGCAGTACTTC. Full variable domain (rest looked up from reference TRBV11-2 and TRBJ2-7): EAGVAQSPRYKIIEKRQSVAFWCNPISGHATLYWYQQILGQGPKLLIQFQNNGVVDDSQLPKDRFSAERLKGVDSTLKIQPAKLEDSAVYLCASSLADSGQYFGPGTRLTVT.

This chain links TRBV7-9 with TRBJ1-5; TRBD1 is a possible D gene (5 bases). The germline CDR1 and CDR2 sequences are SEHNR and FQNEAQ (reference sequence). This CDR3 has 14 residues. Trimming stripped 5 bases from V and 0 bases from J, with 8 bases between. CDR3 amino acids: CASSDSLSNQPQHF. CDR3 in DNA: TGTGCCAGCAGCGACAGCCTTAGCAATCAGCCCCAGCATTTT.

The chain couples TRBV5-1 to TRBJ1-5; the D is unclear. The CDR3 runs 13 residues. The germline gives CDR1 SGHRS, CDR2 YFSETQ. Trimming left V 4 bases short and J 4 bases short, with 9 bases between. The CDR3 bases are TGCGCCAGCAGCGCGGGTCCTAATCAGCCCCAGCATTTT. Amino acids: CASSAGPNQPQHF.

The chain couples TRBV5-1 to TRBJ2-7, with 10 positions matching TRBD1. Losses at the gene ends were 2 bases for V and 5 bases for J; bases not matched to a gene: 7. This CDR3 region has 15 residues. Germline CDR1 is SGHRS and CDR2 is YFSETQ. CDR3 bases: TGCGCCAGCAGCTTATTTCTCGGGACAGGGGACGAGCAGTACTTC. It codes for CASSLFLGTGDEQYF.

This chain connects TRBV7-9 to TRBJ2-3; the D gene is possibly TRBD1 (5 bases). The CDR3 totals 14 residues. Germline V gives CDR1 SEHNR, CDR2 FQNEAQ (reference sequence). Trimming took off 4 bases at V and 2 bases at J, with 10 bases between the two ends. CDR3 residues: CASSYDRSTDTQYF. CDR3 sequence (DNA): TGTGCCAGCAGCTACGACAGATCCACAGATACGCAGTATTTT.

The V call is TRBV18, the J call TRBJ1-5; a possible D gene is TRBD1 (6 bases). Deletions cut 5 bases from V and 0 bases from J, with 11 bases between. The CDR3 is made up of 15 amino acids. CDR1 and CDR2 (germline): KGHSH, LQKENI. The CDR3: CASSATGFSNQPQHF. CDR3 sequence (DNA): TGTGCCAGCTCAGCAACAGGGTTTAGCAATCAGCCCCAGCATTTT.